This T cell receptor beta chain originates from a study of T cell responses to AZD1222 COVID-19 vaccine. Whole-study findings and limits: Most donors were white British, females outnumbered males, and clonal diversity was possibly underestimated.

Generated by immunoSEQ multiplex PCR, the TCRdb table keeps only in-frame clones and is missing some. The sample holds around 140,000 clones; roughly 90% are singletons and the top ten take under 2%. Regarding this clone: Its antigen is unknown.

Deletions cut 0 bases from V and 13 bases from J, with 7 bases between. The CDR3 has 11 residues. CDR1 MNHEY and CDR2 SVGEGT come from the germline V gene. The chain has TRBV6-2 or TRBV6-3 and TRBJ2-1; D gene unclear. This receptor was taken from an adult in good health. The sequencing here drew on peripheral blood, taken on day 0 of AZD1222 vaccination. DNA for the CDR3: TGTGCCAGCAGTTACTCCCTCCTTCAGTTCTTC. Translated: CASSYSLLQFF.